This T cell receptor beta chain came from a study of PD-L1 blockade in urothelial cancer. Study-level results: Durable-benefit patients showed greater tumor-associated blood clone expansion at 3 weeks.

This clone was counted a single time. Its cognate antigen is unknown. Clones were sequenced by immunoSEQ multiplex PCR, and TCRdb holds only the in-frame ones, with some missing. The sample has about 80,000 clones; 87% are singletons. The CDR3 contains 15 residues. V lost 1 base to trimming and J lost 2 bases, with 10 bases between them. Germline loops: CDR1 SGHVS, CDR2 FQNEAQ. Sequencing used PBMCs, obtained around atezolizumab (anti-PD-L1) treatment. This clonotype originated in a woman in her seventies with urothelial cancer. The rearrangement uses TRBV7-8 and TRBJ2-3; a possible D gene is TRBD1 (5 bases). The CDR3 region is CASSLGNGATDTQYF. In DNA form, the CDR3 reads TGTGCCAGCAGCTTAGGGAATGGGGCCACAGATACGCAGTATTTT.